The 12 T cell receptor beta chains presented below share a single source sample, sequenced in a study of blood T cell repertoires in COVID-19. Assay: immunoSEQ multiplex PCR; the TCRdb copy retains only in-frame clones and omits some. The data contain 300,000 to 500,000 clones, around 90% of them seen just once; the ten biggest clones take up over 2%. The source material was PBMCs or T cells enriched from blood (not recorded which). The source is a woman aged 40 to 50 with acute COVID-19.

The chain joins TRBV11-3 to TRBJ1-1, with D uncertain. The germline CDR1 and CDR2 sequences are SGHNT and YENEEA. There are 13 residues in the CDR3. Trimming cost V 4 bases and J 6 bases, with 12 bases left between them. CDR3 amino acids: CASSSPLSPEAFF. The CDR3 coding sequence is TGTGCCAGCAGCTCACCCCTGAGCCCTGAAGCTTTCTTT.

This chain links TRBV27 with TRBJ2-6, with D tentatively TRBD1 (5 bases). Germline V gene data show CDR1 as MNHEY and CDR2 as SMNVEV (reference sequence). The CDR3 loop spans 16 amino acids. CDR3 sequence reads: CASGQGAFNGANVLTF. The DNA of the CDR3 is TGTGCAAGTGGGCAGGGTGCCTTTAATGGGGCCAACGTCCTGACTTTC.

The J gene is TRBJ1-3, the V gene TRBV4-2; 7 bases match TRBD1. This CDR3 comprises 17 residues. Germline CDR1 and CDR2: LGHNA and YNFKEQ. Trimming at V came to 2 bases and at J to 0 bases, leaving 7 bases not matched to a gene. As DNA, the CDR3 is TGTGCCAGCAGCCAACCGGGACAGTCCTTCTCTGGAAACACCATATATTTT. Its translation: CASSQPGQSFSGNTIYF.

The chain couples TRBV7-9 to TRBJ2-1, with 10 bases lining up with TRBD2. V lost 4 bases and J lost 5; bases outside the gene matches: 8. The CDR3 extends over 16 amino acids. The germline V gene has CDR1 SEHNR and CDR2 FQNEAQ (reference sequence). This CDR3 reads CASSSILAGGDNEQFF. In nucleotides, the CDR3 is TGTGCCAGCAGCTCGATCTTAGCGGGGGGCGACAATGAGCAGTTCTTC.

For the CDR3, the DNA is TGTGCCAGCAGTGTAGAGCGCAATCAGCCCCAGCATTTT. Translation: CASSVERNQPQHF. V usage is TRBV6-4 and J usage is TRBJ1-5, with D uncertain. Germline V gene lookup returns CDR1 MRHNA and CDR2 SNTAGT. This CDR3 is built from 13 residues. V was cut by 4 bases and J by 2 bases, with 6 bases left in between.

This clone was seen only a few times. This chain links TRBV6-2 or TRBV6-3 with TRBJ1-5; 8 bases line up with TRBD1. The CDR3 loop spans 15 amino acids. The V gene end was trimmed by 5 bases and the J gene end by 7 bases; junction bases not matched to a gene: 10. The germline V gene encodes CDR1 MNHEY and CDR2 SVGEGT. CDR3 amino acids: CASSRTGKVSQPQHF. The DNA of the CDR3 is TGTGCCAGCAGTAGGACAGGGAAAGTGAGCCAGCCCCAGCATTTT.

J is TRBJ1-6 and V is TRBV6-5; tentative D call: TRBD1 (6 bases). The V gene's germline CDR1 is MNHEY and CDR2 SVGAGI. V was cut by 2 bases and J by 5 bases, with 10 bases left in between. CDR3 length equals 15 residues. DNA of the CDR3: TGTGCCAGCAGTTACCGACGGGACAATAATTCACCCCTCCACTTT. Translating gives CASSYRRDNNSPLHF.

The chain joins TRBV7-9 to TRBJ2-1; 14 bases line up with TRBD2. The CDR3 extends over 16 amino acids. Germline loops: CDR1 SEHNR, CDR2 FQNEAQ (reference sequence). V gave up 5 bases and J gave up 7 bases; unmatched junction bases: 7. The CDR3 region is CASSIRGTSGGNEQFF. DNA of the CDR3: TGTGCCAGCAGCATACGGGGGACTAGCGGGGGAAATGAGCAGTTCTTC.

This clone has just a few counts. The rearrangement joins TRBV19 to TRBJ1-2; 9 bases are shared with TRBD1. Germline CDR1 reads LNHDA; CDR2 reads SQIVND (reference sequence). There are 15 residues in the CDR3. The junction had 12 bases not matched to a gene; V was cut back by 7 bases and J by 6 bases. CDR3 loop: CASIQRDRAFHGYTF. The CDR3 DNA sequence: TGTGCCAGTATCCAAAGGGACAGGGCCTTCCATGGCTACACCTTC.

The J gene is TRBJ1-1, the V gene TRBV20-1; no clear D gene. The CDR3 runs to 11 residues. V shed 8 bases and J shed 3 bases, with 10 bases lying between them. Germline lookup yields CDR1 DFQATT and CDR2 SNEGSKA (reference sequence). The CDR3 DNA is TGCAGTATAGATCGGGACACTGAAGCTTTCTTT. It encodes CSIDRDTEAFF.

The genes are TRBV2 and TRBJ2-1, with D maybe TRBD1 (5 bases). Germline V lookup: CDR1 SNHLY, CDR2 FYNNEI. V lost 5 bases to trimming and J lost 4 bases, with 12 bases between them. The length of the CDR3 is 14 residues. CDR3 protein: CASSKGRAYNEQFF. Written as DNA, the CDR3 is TGTGCCAGCAGTAAAGGCAGGGCATACAATGAGCAGTTCTTC.

The chain carries TRBV21-1 and TRBJ2-3; the table's D call of TRBD2 was not tested on the DNA. TRBV21-1 is listed as a pseudogene. The CDR3 runs 18 residues. The CDR3 DNA sequence: TGTGCCAGCAGCAAAAGCGCCCCCGGGGGCGGGAGGACAGATACGCAGTATTTT. It encodes CASSKSAPGGGRTDTQYF.